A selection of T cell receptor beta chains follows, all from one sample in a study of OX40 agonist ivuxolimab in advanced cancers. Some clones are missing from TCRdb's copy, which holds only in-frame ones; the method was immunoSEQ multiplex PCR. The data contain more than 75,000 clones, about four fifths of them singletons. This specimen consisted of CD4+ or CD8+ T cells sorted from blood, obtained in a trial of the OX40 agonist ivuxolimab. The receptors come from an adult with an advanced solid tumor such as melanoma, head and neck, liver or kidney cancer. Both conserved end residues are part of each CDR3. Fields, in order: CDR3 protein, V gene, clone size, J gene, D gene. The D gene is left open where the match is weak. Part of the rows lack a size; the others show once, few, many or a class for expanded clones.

CASSLEPSGSGSTDTQYF TRBV5-1 NA TRBJ2-3 TRBD2
CASSTRTFGNTIYF TRBV7-8 NA TRBJ1-3 NA
CASSPFGRQVNTGELFF TRBV7-9 once TRBJ2-2 NA
CASSQDPGTGGAEQFF TRBV4-2 NA TRBJ2-1 TRBD1
CASSKTENTEAFF TRBV5-1 NA TRBJ1-1 NA
CASSPLTSGTRINYGYTF TRBV18 NA TRBJ1-2 NA
CASSRTEKDGYTF TRBV18 NA TRBJ1-2 NA
CASSQETLAGTRTDTQYF TRBV4-1 NA TRBJ2-3 TRBD2
CSVGSLGTEAFF TRBV29-1 NA TRBJ1-1 NA
CAISAGAGEAFF TRBV10-3 NA TRBJ1-1 NA
CASSLSVGFGNTIYF TRBV27 NA TRBJ1-3 NA
CASSAGQGNYGYTF TRBV18 NA TRBJ1-2 TRBD1
CASSLRVGAQYF TRBV5-5 NA TRBJ2-3 NA
CASSQGLAGVNEQFF TRBV4-1 NA TRBJ2-1 TRBD2
CASTIGGVALGEQFF TRBV28 NA TRBJ2-1 NA
CAPGGTGVSNIQYF TRBV7-5 NA TRBJ2-4 NA
CASTNPTGTEAFF TRBV5-1 NA TRBJ1-1 NA
CASSIQQGNEKLFF TRBV7-9 NA TRBJ1-4 TRBD1
CASSPWGVGEQFF TRBV5-1 NA TRBJ2-1 NA
CSVPQSTGTDTQYF TRBV29-1 NA TRBJ2-3 NA
CASSQGPQERFTDTQYF TRBV4-1 NA TRBJ2-3 NA
CASSQDRGQGGIEQFF TRBV4-1 once TRBJ2-1 NA
CASSVRTGGNYEQYF TRBV7-6 once TRBJ2-7 TRBD1
CASCGESSYEQYF TRBV19 once TRBJ2-7 NA
CASSLLRLNTEAFF TRBV5-1 NA TRBJ1-1 NA